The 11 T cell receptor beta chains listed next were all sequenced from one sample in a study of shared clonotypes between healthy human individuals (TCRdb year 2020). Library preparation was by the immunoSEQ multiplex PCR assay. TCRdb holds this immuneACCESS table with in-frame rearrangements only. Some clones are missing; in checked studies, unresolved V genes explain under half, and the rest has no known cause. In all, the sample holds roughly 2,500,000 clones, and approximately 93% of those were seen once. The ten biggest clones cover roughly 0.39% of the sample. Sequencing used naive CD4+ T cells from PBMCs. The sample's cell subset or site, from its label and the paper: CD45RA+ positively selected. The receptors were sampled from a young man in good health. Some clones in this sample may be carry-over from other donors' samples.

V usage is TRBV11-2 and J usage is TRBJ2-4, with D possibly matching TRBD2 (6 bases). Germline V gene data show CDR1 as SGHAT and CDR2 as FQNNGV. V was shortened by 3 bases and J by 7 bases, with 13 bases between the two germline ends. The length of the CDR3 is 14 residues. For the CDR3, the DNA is TGTGCCAGCAGCTTTTTATCGGGGGTGAACATTCAGTACTTC. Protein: CASSFLSGVNIQYF.

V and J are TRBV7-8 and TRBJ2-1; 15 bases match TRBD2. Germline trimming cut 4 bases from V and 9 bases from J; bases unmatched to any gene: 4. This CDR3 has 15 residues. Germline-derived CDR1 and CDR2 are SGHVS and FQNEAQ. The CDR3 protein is CASSYRGLAGGEQFF. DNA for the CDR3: TGTGCCAGCAGCTACAGGGGACTAGCGGGAGGTGAGCAGTTCTTC.

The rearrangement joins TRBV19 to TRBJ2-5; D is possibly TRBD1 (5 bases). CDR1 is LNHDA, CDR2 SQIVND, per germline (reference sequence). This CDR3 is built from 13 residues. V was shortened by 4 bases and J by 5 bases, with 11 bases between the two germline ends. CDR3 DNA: TGTGCCAGTAGTACACAGGTTCAGGAGACCCAGTACTTC. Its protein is CASSTQVQETQYF.

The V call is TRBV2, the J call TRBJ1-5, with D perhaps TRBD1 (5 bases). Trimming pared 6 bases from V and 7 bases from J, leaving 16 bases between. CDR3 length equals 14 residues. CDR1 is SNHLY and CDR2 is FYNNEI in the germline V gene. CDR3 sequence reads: CASRDETGGQPQHF. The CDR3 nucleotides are TGTGCCAGCAGGGATGAAACAGGAGGACAGCCCCAGCATTTT.

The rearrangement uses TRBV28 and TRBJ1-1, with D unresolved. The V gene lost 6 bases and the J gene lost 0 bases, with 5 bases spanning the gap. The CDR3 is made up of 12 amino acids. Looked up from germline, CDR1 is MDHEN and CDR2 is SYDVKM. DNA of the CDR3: TGTGCCAGCAGCGAGTTGAACACTGAAGCTTTCTTT. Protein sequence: CASSELNTEAFF.

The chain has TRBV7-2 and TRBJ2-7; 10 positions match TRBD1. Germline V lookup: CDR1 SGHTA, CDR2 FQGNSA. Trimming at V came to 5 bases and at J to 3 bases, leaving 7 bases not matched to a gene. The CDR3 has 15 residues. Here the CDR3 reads CASSSRDRGVYEQYF. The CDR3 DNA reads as TGTGCCAGCAGCAGCCGGGACAGGGGTGTCTACGAGCAGTACTTC.

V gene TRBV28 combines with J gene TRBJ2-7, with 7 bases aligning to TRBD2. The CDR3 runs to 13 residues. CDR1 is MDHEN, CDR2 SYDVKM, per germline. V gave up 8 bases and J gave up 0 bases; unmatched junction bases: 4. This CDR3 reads CASQRGVSYEQYF. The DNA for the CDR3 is TGTGCCAGCCAACGGGGGGTCTCCTACGAGCAGTACTTC.

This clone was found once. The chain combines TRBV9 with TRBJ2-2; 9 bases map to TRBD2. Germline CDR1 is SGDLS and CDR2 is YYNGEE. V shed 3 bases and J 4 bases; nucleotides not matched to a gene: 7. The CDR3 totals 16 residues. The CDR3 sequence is CASSAQIAGATGELFF. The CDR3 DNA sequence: TGTGCCAGCAGCGCTCAGATAGCGGGAGCCACCGGGGAGCTGTTTTTT.

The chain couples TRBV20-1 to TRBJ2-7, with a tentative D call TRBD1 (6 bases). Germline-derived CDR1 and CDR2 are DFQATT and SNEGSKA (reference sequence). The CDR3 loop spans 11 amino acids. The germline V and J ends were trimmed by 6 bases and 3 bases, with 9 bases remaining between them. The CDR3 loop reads CSAGQLYEQYF. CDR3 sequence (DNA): TGCAGTGCAGGACAGCTCTACGAGCAGTACTTC.

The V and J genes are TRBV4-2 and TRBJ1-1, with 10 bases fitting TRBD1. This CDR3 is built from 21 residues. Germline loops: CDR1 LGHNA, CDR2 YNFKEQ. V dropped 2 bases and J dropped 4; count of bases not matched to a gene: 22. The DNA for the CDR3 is TGTGCCAGCAGCCAACACCCCTCCGGGACAGGGGCCCGAGGGGGTACCACTGAAGCTTTCTTT. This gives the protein CASSQHPSGTGARGGTTEAFF.

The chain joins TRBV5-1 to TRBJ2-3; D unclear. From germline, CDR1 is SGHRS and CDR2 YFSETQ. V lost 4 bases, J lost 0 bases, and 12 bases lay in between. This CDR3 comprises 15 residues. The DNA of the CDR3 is TGCGCCAGCAGCCCCGCCCCGGGTAGCACAGATACGCAGTATTTT. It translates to CASSPAPGSTDTQYF.